This T cell receptor beta chain was found in a study of T cell responses to AZD1222 COVID-19 vaccine. Looking at the study overall: Second-dose timings of about 4 or about 12 weeks were pooled. Regarding the study as a whole: An increase in Spike-specific TCR breadth and depth was observed after two AZD1222 doses. There were mostly white British donors and more females than males, and clonal diversity was possibly underestimated.

Sequencing used immunoSEQ multiplex PCR; TCRdb keeps in-frame clones, though not all of them. Of 250,000 or so clones in the sample, approximately 93% are singletons; the top ten hold 0.55%. Worth noting for this clone: Antigen unknown.

Germline V lookup: CDR1 SEHNR, CDR2 FQNEAQ (reference sequence). CDR3 length: 13 amino acids. V lost 7 bases and J 4 bases, leaving 13 bases between the germline ends. The sequence came from an adult in good health. This sample comprised peripheral blood, obtained on day 0 of AZD1222 vaccination. The V and J genes are TRBV7-9 and TRBJ1-1; D unclear. Here the CDR3 DNA reads TGTGCCAGCAACTGGGTGGGTTTCACTGAAGCTTTCTTT. It codes for CASNWVGFTEAFF.